This record looks at one T cell receptor (beta chain) sequence and its context. Its antigen is unknown. The data stem from a study of cytomegalovirus exposure and HLA in healthy donors. General observations from the study: CMV serostatus stood as the only immune exposure information on hand. Certain sequence variants were highly shared and formed a cluster, and this cluster was likely a sequencing artifact. TCR beta sequences reportedly predicted most subjects' HLA-A and HLA-B alleles accurately. A later analysis found that most CMV-associated TCR beta chains appeared HLA-restricted.

V dropped 0 bases and J dropped 2 bases, with 10 bases sitting between them. Germline CDR1 is SGHNT and CDR2 is YYREEE (reference sequence). The CDR3 totals 15 residues. The PCR contained 60 Vbeta and 13 Jbeta primers. Clones were read by immunoSEQ multiplex PCR, and TCRdb kept only the in-frame ones, dropping some. The sample shows under 150,000 clones, around 84% of them seen only once. V gene TRBV5-4 combines with J gene TRBJ2-3; no clear D. Material: PBMCs. The TCR sequence derives from a man aged 50-59 years in good health and CMV-seronegative. The CDR3 DNA sequence: TGTGCCAGCAGCTTGGCCGAAACTGCCACAGATACGCAGTATTTT. This gives the protein CASSLAETATDTQYF. Full variable domain (outside the CDR3, taken from reference TRBV5-4 and TRBJ2-3): ETGVTQSPTHLIKTRGQQVTLRCSSQSGHNTVSWYQQALGQGPQFIFQYYREEENGRGNFPPRFSGLQFPNYSSELNVNALELDDSALYLCASSLAETATDTQYFGPGTRLTVL.